Below, 14 T cell receptor beta chains from the same sample are listed, as sequenced in a study of T cell repertoires in cytomegalovirus infection. TCRdb independently ran MiXCR on the reads; one entry per CDR3 protein. The data contain 250,000 to 300,000 distinct CDR3 sequences, 15% to 20% of them singletons. Sequencing was done on a sample of CD8+ T cells from PBMCs. These receptors all stem from a human donor in good health (CMV status not recorded). Some clones in this sample may be carry-over from other donors' samples.

This clonotype has just a few counts. The rearrangement joins TRBV7-9 to TRBJ2-2, with a tentative D call TRBD2 (5 bases). The V gene lost 5 bases and the J gene lost 3 bases, with 13 bases spanning the gap. The V gene's germline CDR1 is SEHNR and CDR2 FQNEAQ (reference sequence). This CDR3 has 15 amino acids. CDR3 DNA sequence: TGTGCCAGCAGCCCCAGCATTAGCGACACCGGGGAGCTGTTTTTT. It codes for CASSPSISDTGELFF.

CDR3 sequence (DNA): TGTGCCAGCAGTTACGGGGCGCCTCCCTCTTACAATGAGCAGTTCTTC. The encoded protein is CASSYGAPPSYNEQFF. The gene calls are TRBV27 and TRBJ2-1; D may match TRBD1 or TRBD2 (5 bases each). This CDR3 spans 16 amino acids. Trimming removed 4 bases from V and 4 bases from J, with 17 bases in between. Germline CDR1 MNHEY, CDR2 SMNVEV (reference sequence).

Many counts were recorded for this clonotype. The rearrangement links TRBV20-1 to TRBJ2-7, with 9 bases matching TRBD2. The J segment lost 3 bases and the V segment lost 3 bases, leaving 18 bases of the junction unmatched. From germline, CDR1 is DFQATT and CDR2 SNEGSKA (reference sequence). This CDR3 spans 18 amino acids. The CDR3 sequence: CSARRRATSGLYLYEQYF. For the CDR3, the DNA is TGCAGTGCTAGGCGCAGGGCCACTAGCGGGTTGTACCTCTACGAGCAGTACTTC.

This clonotype was seen a few times. The CDR3 loop is CASSPFEGGEPQHF. The DNA of the CDR3 is TGTGCCAGCAGCCCGTTCGAAGGTGGGGAGCCCCAGCATTTT. The V and J genes are TRBV5-5 and TRBJ1-5; D ambiguous. Looked up from germline, CDR1 is SGHKS and CDR2 is YYEKEE (reference sequence). This CDR3 is 14 amino acids long. The V and J ends lost 4 bases and 8 bases respectively, with 16 bases between them.

This clonotype was detected only a few times. The chain links TRBV6-6 to TRBJ1-1, with unresolved D. CDR1 and CDR2 (germline): MNHNY, SVGAGI (reference sequence). The CDR3 is made up of 14 amino acids. V lost 5 bases to trimming and J lost 5 bases, with 15 bases between them. The CDR3 region has the DNA TGTGCCAGCAGTACGGCTCCTGAGCTGACTGAAGCTTTCTTT. It codes for CASSTAPELTEAFF.

This chain's CDR3 is CASSHLRDEQYF. DNA for the CDR3: TGTGCCAGCAGCCATCTCCGCGACGAGCAGTACTTC. The chain has TRBV14 and TRBJ2-7, with D unresolved. The CDR3 contains 12 residues. Trimming took 3 bases from V and 5 from J, leaving 8 bases between them. Germline V gene lookup returns CDR1 SGHDN and CDR2 FVKESK.

The J gene is TRBJ2-3, the V gene TRBV7-2; 7 bases line up with TRBD1. CDR3 length: 15 residues. Germline values: CDR1 SGHTA, CDR2 FQGNSA. Germline trimming cut 1 base from V and 5 bases from J; bases unmatched to any gene: 6. CDR3 region: CASSLVPQGEDTQYF. CDR3 coding DNA: TGTGCCAGCAGCTTAGTTCCGCAGGGGGAAGATACGCAGTATTTT.

In its sample, this clonotype was seen a few times. The chain uses TRBV27 and TRBJ1-1; D is perhaps TRBD1 (5 bases). Per the germline V gene, CDR1 is MNHEY and CDR2 is SMNVEV (reference sequence). The V gene lost 0 bases and the J gene lost 4 bases, with 9 bases spanning the gap. The CDR3 extends over 14 amino acids. CDR3 bases: TGTGCCAGCAGTTTATCGGCAGGGACCACTGAAGCTTTCTTT. This translates into CASSLSAGTTEAFF.

This clonotype was seen at least ten times. V and J are TRBV7-2 and TRBJ1-2, with D perhaps matching TRBD1 (5 bases). Germline V lookup: CDR1 SGHTA, CDR2 FQGNSA. Trimming removed 4 bases at V and 0 bases at J, with 18 bases between. The CDR3 spans 17 residues. The CDR3 region is CASSSHARGSANYGYTF. In DNA, the CDR3 is TGTGCCAGCAGCTCACATGCTAGGGGCTCAGCTAACTATGGCTACACCTTC.

This sequence joins TRBV2 and TRBJ2-7; 8 bases agree with TRBD2. The CDR3 totals 15 residues. The germline CDR1 and CDR2 sequences are SNHLY and FYNNEI. V was pared by 4 bases and J by 1 base, with 6 bases of the junction left unmatched. The CDR3 sequence is CASSAGGAGSYEQYF. CDR3 DNA sequence: TGTGCCAGCAGTGCGGGGGGGGCCGGTTCCTACGAGCAGTACTTC. Full variable domain (remainder filled in from reference TRBV2 and TRBJ2-7): EPEVTQTPSHQVTQMGQEVILRCVPISNHLYFYWYRQILGQKVEFLVSFYNNEISEKSEIFDDQFSVERPDGSNFTLKIRSTKLEDSAMYFCASSAGGAGSYEQYFGPGTRLTVT.

This chain links TRBV6-2 or TRBV6-3 with TRBJ2-1, with a tentative D call TRBD2 (5 bases). The CDR3 is 14 amino acids. Per germline, CDR1 MNHEY and CDR2 SVGEGT. V gave up 7 bases and J gave up 6 bases, with 16 bases separating them. CDR3 residues: CASIAREQRNEQFF. In DNA form, the CDR3 reads TGTGCCAGCATAGCGAGGGAACAGCGCAATGAGCAGTTCTTC.

The genes are TRBV7-4 and TRBJ2-5; 11 bases fit TRBD2. Trimming cost V 5 bases and J 1 base; bases outside gene matches: 9. Germline V gene sequence: CDR1 SGHVT, CDR2 SQSDAQ. The CDR3 is 17 residues long. For the CDR3, the DNA is TGTGCCAGCAGCCCGGGGACTAGCGGCAAACTCCAAGAGACCCAGTACTTC. The encoded protein is CASSPGTSGKLQETQYF.

This clonotype was found many times. The CDR3: CASSPGGVVRSPLHF. For the CDR3, the DNA is TGTGCCAGCAGCCCCGGCGGGGTAGTGCGGTCACCCCTCCACTTT. The rearrangement joins TRBV7-8 to TRBJ1-6; D ambiguous. This CDR3 is 15 amino acids long. The V gene's germline CDR1 is SGHVS and CDR2 FQNEAQ. V was shortened by 5 bases and J by 10 bases, with 18 bases between the two germline ends.

The chain employs TRBV28 and TRBJ2-4; TRBD1 or TRBD2 may be the D gene (7 bases each). V was pared by 6 bases and J by 2 bases, with 17 bases between. The CDR3 is 16 residues long. Germline V gives CDR1 MDHEN, CDR2 SYDVKM. CDR3 bases: TGTGCCAGCAGCAATCAGGGGGGGGGAACCAAAAACATTCAGTACTTC. Residues: CASSNQGGGTKNIQYF.